This T cell receptor (beta chain) is drawn from a study of T cells after yellow fever vaccination. Whole-study context: Preparation of the low-cell-number fractions used SMART-Seq v4 Ultra Low Input.

General study results and limits: CD4 and CD8 compartments shared a small share of clonotypes. Post-booster repertoires contained most primary-vaccination clones again (roughly 95% CD4, 88% CD8).

The V and J ends lost 0 bases and 13 bases respectively, with 24 bases between them. This CDR3 has 16 amino acids. Germline V CDR1 and CDR2: MGHRA, YSYEKL. About this clonotype: As yet, its antigen is unknown.

The study made its TCR cDNA through 5'RACE template switching. That step introduced a universal primer site along with UMIs. TCRdb ran MiXCR on the 5' RACE reads and lists one entry per CDR3 protein. The repertoire consists of 450,000 to 600,000 distinct CDR3 sequences, with around 16% occurring once and the leading ten covering around a sixth. Sequencing used PBMCs, obtained around 5 days after the first yellow fever vaccination. The sequence was obtained from a man younger than 35 who received the YFV17D yellow fever vaccine. The rearrangement uses TRBV4-1 and TRBJ1-2; a weak D match, TRBD1 (5 bases). CDR3 DNA sequence: TGCGCCAGCAGCCAAGATGGCACAGAGTACTACAGGTGGCTCACCTTC. The encoded protein is CASSQDGTEYYRWLTF.